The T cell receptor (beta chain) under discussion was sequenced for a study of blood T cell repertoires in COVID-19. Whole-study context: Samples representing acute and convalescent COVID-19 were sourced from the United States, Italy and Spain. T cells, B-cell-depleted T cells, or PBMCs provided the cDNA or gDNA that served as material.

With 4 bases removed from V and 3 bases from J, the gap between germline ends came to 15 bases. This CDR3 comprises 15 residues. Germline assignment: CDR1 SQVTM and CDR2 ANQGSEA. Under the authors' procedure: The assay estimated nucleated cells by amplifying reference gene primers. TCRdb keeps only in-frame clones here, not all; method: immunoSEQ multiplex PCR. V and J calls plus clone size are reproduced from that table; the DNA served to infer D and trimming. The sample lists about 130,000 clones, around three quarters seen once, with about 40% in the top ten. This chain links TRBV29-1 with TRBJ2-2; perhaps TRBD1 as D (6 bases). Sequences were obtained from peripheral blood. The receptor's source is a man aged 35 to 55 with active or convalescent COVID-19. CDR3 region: CSVVKGGQDTGELFF. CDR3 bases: TGCAGCGTTGTGAAAGGGGGTCAAGACACCGGGGAGCTGTTTTTT.